This T cell receptor (beta chain) was sequenced for a study of T-cell memory formation after mild COVID-19. There are a few counts of this clonotype. Germline-derived CDR1 and CDR2 are SGHTA and FQGNSA. The CDR3 covers 19 residues. Unmatched junction bases numbered 16, after V lost 2 bases and J lost 5 bases. TCRdb re-analysed the 5' RACE reads in MiXCR, keeping a single row per CDR3 protein. The repertoire has 400,000 or so distinct CDR3 sequences, around 21% of them found once; the top ten carry under 15%. The sequence was collected from an adult woman who had mild COVID-19 (a few samples of this study predate the infection). Cell type and time point are not known. The sample taken for sequencing was PBMCs or a T cell subset sorted from them (not recorded which). The V and J genes are TRBV7-2 and TRBJ2-3; 10 bases line up with TRBD2. This chain's CDR3 is CASSLPRSGGAGSLDTQYF. CDR3 DNA: TGTGCCAGCAGCTTACCTAGAAGCGGGGGGGCCGGTTCGTTAGATACGCAGTATTTT.